What follows are 6 T cell receptor beta chains derived from one specimen sequenced in a study of breast tumors, draining lymph nodes, adjacent tissues. TCRdb ran MiXCR on the multiplex PCR reads and lists one entry per CDR3 protein. Of about 12,000 distinct CDR3 sequences in the sample, 45% to 50% were seen once. Sequencing was done on a sample of tumor-adjacent breast tissue. Receptors were obtained from a female donor with breast cancer. Some clones in this sample may be carry-over from other donors' samples.

The chain combines TRBV30 with TRBJ2-1; 9 nucleotides agree with TRBD2. This CDR3 spans 14 amino acids. The germline gives CDR1 GTSNPN, CDR2 SVGIG (reference sequence). Trimming at V came to 2 bases and at J to 6 bases, leaving 5 bases not matched to a gene. The CDR3 is CAWSKRGRANEQFF. The CDR3 DNA is TGTGCCTGGAGTAAGCGCGGGAGGGCCAATGAGCAGTTCTTC.

This sequence joins TRBV7-2 and TRBJ2-5; D possibly matches TRBD1 or TRBD2 (9 bases each). The germline CDR1 and CDR2 sequences are SGHTA and FQGNSA. V lost 5 bases and J lost 5, with 36 bases in between. There are 21 residues in the CDR3. As DNA, the CDR3 is TGTGCCAGCAGCCCTAGAAGCACAGGGGGCGTTGGCGGGAGGGCCCAGGAGACCCAGTACTTC. It is translated as CASSPRSTGGVGGRAQETQYF.

The sample holds one count of this clonotype. This sequence joins TRBV20-1 and TRBJ2-7; the match to TRBD1 covers 10 bases. With 1 base clipped from V and 3 bases from J, the junction kept 12 bases outside the gene matches. The CDR3 consists of 17 residues. Germline values: CDR1 DFQATT, CDR2 SNEGSKA (reference sequence). The DNA for the CDR3 is TGCAGTGCTAGAGGGAGGGGCCCGGGACAGGGGCTCTACGAGCAGTACTTC. It translates to CSARGRGPGQGLYEQYF.

The CDR3 region is CSGPGTSVYNEQFF. CDR3 nucleotides: TGCAGTGGCCCCGGGACTAGTGTTTACAATGAGCAGTTCTTC. The rearrangement joins TRBV20-1 to TRBJ2-1; 8 nucleotides match TRBD2. The CDR3 spans 14 residues. With V trimmed by 7 bases and J by 4 bases, 9 bases remained unmatched. Germline assignment: CDR1 DFQATT and CDR2 SNEGSKA (reference sequence).

This clonotype was seen repeatedly, ten times or more. The chain links TRBV30 to TRBJ2-2; D is ambiguous. Germline V gives CDR1 GTSNPN, CDR2 SVGIG (reference sequence). V lost 0 bases and J 6 bases, leaving 5 bases between the germline ends. The CDR3 sequence is 12 residues long. CDR3 residues: CAWSVNAGELFF. As DNA, the CDR3 is TGTGCCTGGAGTGTAAACGCCGGGGAGCTGTTTTTT.

The CDR3 region has the DNA TGCGCCAGCAGCTTCGAGGGACTAGCGGGGCCTAGCACAGATACGCAGTATTTT. It yields the protein CASSFEGLAGPSTDTQYF. The chain is built from TRBV5-1 and TRBJ2-3, with 13 bases matching TRBD2. The CDR3 spans 18 residues. V was clipped by 2 bases and J by 0 bases; unmatched bases: 6. Per the germline V gene, CDR1 is SGHRS and CDR2 is YFSETQ.